One sample yielded the 13 T cell receptor beta chains listed below, sequenced in a study of blood T cell repertoires in COVID-19. The protocol was immunoSEQ multiplex PCR, while the TCRdb copy is restricted to in-frame clones and leaves out a portion. The profile covers 150,000 to 200,000 clones, with more than 75% appearing a single time and approximately 8.1% taken by the ten largest. The sequencing input was peripheral blood. All receptors come from a woman aged 60-70 years with COVID-19, enrolled during active disease.

The chain recombines TRBV18 with TRBJ2-1; TRBD2 matches 7 bases. V shed 6 bases and J 3 bases; nucleotides not matched to a gene: 11. The length of the CDR3 is 16 residues. Germline V gene sequence: CDR1 KGHSH, CDR2 LQKENI. The CDR3 coding sequence is TGTGCCAGCTCCCTGACTAGCTCTTCACTCTACAATGAGCAGTTCTTC. Protein sequence: CASSLTSSSLYNEQFF.

The V call is TRBV4-3, the J call TRBJ1-2; 7 nucleotides align to TRBD1. This CDR3 comprises 16 residues. The trim removed 0 bases at V and 0 bases at J, leaving 4 bases unmatched. The germline gives CDR1 LGHNA, CDR2 YSLEER. The CDR3 is CASSQDGTEANYGYTF. CDR3 in DNA: TGCGCCAGCAGCCAAGATGGGACAGAGGCTAACTATGGCTACACCTTC.

The gene calls are TRBV19 and TRBJ1-1; the D gene is possibly TRBD1 (6 bases). V dropped 5 bases and J dropped 0 bases, with 13 bases sitting between them. The length of the CDR3 is 15 residues. Looked up from germline, CDR1 is LNHDA and CDR2 is SQIVND (reference sequence). The CDR3 DNA reads TGTGCCAGTAGTGACAGACAGGAGATGAACACTGAAGCTTTCTTT. It encodes CASSDRQEMNTEAFF.

V usage is TRBV7-8 and J usage is TRBJ2-1; TRBD2 agrees at 9 bases. The CDR3 contains 15 residues. The germline V gene has CDR1 SGHVS and CDR2 FQNEAQ. Germline trimming cut 6 bases from V and 4 bases from J; bases unmatched to any gene: 7. The DNA of the CDR3 is TGTGCCAGCAGTTTGCGGGAGGGCCTATACAATGAGCAGTTCTTC. Amino acid sequence: CASSLREGLYNEQFF.

In this sample, this clone turned up a few times. The J gene is TRBJ2-1, the V gene TRBV5-4, with 12 nucleotides matching TRBD2. This CDR3 comprises 16 residues. Germline CDR1 is SGHNT and CDR2 is YYREEE (reference sequence). Germline trimming cut 1 base from V and 9 bases from J; bases unmatched to any gene: 8. In DNA, the CDR3 is TGTGCCAGCAGCTTGTCCGGGACTAGCGGGCACGGTGAGCAGTTCTTC. Protein product: CASSLSGTSGHGEQFF.

The chain links TRBV5-6 to TRBJ2-7, with TRBD1 matching over 8 bases. The J segment lost 4 bases and the V segment lost 0 bases, leaving 6 bases of the junction unmatched. In germline, CDR1 is SGHDT, CDR2 YYEEEE. This CDR3 has 15 amino acids. The CDR3 loop is CASSLGQGALYEQYF. In DNA, the CDR3 is TGTGCCAGCAGCTTGGGGCAGGGGGCTTTGTACGAGCAGTACTTC.

The CDR3 loop is CASSATGRRGNSPLHF. The CDR3 region has the DNA TGTGCCAGTAGTGCGACAGGGCGGCGGGGAAATTCACCCCTCCACTTT. The chain carries TRBV19 and TRBJ1-6; 7 nucleotides agree with TRBD1. The CDR3 totals 16 residues. Germline trimming cut 5 bases from V and 7 bases from J; bases unmatched to any gene: 11. Germline V gene lookup returns CDR1 LNHDA and CDR2 SQIVND (reference sequence).

This sequence joins TRBV19 and TRBJ2-3; the match to TRBD2 covers 9 bases. The CDR3 consists of 15 residues. With 6 bases clipped from V and 4 bases from J, the junction kept 8 bases outside the gene matches. The germline gives CDR1 LNHDA, CDR2 SQIVND (reference sequence). CDR3 DNA sequence: TGTGCCAGTAGGAAGGCGGGAGGGCCATCAGATACGCAGTATTTT. Protein product: CASRKAGGPSDTQYF.

The chain has TRBV9 and TRBJ2-3, with a tentative D call TRBD1 (5 bases). Trimming pared 2 bases from V and 4 bases from J, leaving 14 bases between. The CDR3 runs to 15 residues. Germline V gene lookup returns CDR1 SGDLS and CDR2 YYNGEE. CDR3 loop: CASSVVGIRADTQYF. The CDR3 nucleotides read TGTGCCAGCAGCGTCGTAGGCATCAGGGCAGATACGCAGTATTTT.

CDR3 DNA sequence: TGCGCCAGCAGCCAAGATTTCGGGGGGCGTCAGCCCCAGCATTTT. This sequence encodes CASSQDFGGRQPQHF. The rearrangement joins TRBV4-3 to TRBJ1-5, with D maybe TRBD1 (6 bases). CDR1 and CDR2 from the germline V gene are LGHNA and YSLEER. The CDR3 length is 15 residues. V lost 0 bases to trimming and J lost 6 bases, with 12 bases between them.

The chain links TRBV18 to TRBJ2-6; the match to TRBD1 covers 10 bases. The CDR3 spans 17 residues. Germline trimming cut 2 bases from V and 1 base from J; bases unmatched to any gene: 2. Germline CDR1 reads KGHSH; CDR2 reads LQKENI. CDR3 nucleotide sequence: TGTGCCAGCTCACCAGTGGGACAGGGGTCTGGGGCCAACGTCCTGACTTTC. Protein sequence: CASSPVGQGSGANVLTF.

The CDR3 bases are TGTGCCAGCAGCTTAGCTCCTCCGGGACAGGGTAATCAGCCCCAGCATTTT. Residues: CASSLAPPGQGNQPQHF. V usage is TRBV7-2 and J usage is TRBJ1-5, with 9 bases identical to TRBD1. Germline loops: CDR1 SGHTA, CDR2 FQGNSA. The CDR3 totals 17 residues. The junction had 7 bases not matched to a gene; V was cut back by 0 bases and J by 4 bases.

This chain connects TRBV14 to TRBJ1-6; D gene unclear. The germline V and J ends were trimmed by 0 bases and 6 bases, with 12 bases remaining between them. CDR1 is SGHDN, CDR2 FVKESK, per germline. The CDR3 loop spans 16 amino acids. CDR3 loop: CASSQDFGLRNSPLHF. DNA for the CDR3: TGTGCCAGCAGCCAAGATTTTGGTCTGCGTAATTCACCCCTCCACTTT.